The T cell receptor (beta chain) under discussion was sequenced for a study of blood T cell repertoires in COVID-19. Study-wide context: There were acute and convalescent COVID-19 samples, and they came from the United States, Italy and Spain.

V was clipped by 4 bases and J by 11 bases, with 14 bases between them. Germline values: CDR1 SNHLY, CDR2 FYNNEI. CDR3 size: 12 residues. Profiling relied on immunoSEQ multiplex PCR, and the TCRdb table lists in-frame clones only, not all of them. The sample contains approximately 300,000 clones, 70% to 90% of which appear only once. Sequencing input: PBMCs or T cells enriched from blood (not recorded which). The chain carries TRBV2 and TRBJ1-2, with D unresolved. The sequence derives from a woman in her 30s who had recovered from COVID-19. CDR3 sequence (DNA): TGTGCCAGCAGTGGGACGCCCGGCGGGTACACCTTC. It encodes CASSGTPGGYTF.